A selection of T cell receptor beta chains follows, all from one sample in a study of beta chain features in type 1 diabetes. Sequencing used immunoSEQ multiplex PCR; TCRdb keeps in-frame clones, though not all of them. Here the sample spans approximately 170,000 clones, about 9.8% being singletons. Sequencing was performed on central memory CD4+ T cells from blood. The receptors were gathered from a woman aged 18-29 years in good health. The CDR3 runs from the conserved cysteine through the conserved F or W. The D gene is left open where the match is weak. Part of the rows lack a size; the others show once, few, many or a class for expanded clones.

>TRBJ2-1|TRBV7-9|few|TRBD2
CASTSDLVSGRRDEQFF
TGTGCCAGCACCTCAGACTTGGTTAGCGGGAGGAGGGATGAGCAGTTCTTC
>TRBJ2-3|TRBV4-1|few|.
CASSQTKVTDTQYF
TGCGCCAGCAGCCAAACTAAGGTCACAGATACGCAGTATTTT
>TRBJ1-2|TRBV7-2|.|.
CASSLARQDYGYTF
TGTGCCAGCAGCTTAGCGCGACAGGACTATGGCTACACCTTC
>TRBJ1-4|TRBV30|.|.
CAWSRAGVEKLFF
TGTGCCTGGAGTCGGGCAGGGGTCGAAAAACTGTTTTTT
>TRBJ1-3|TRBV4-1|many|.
CASSRGGLVLSGNTIYF
TGCGCCAGCAGCCGAGGCGGTCTAGTCCTCTCTGGAAACACCATATATTTT
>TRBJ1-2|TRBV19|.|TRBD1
CASTTAGGILGGYTF
TGTGCCAGTACAACGGCAGGGGGAATTTTAGGTGGCTACACCTTC
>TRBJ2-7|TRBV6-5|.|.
CASSYSGGAQGYEQYF
TGTGCCAGCAGTTACTCGGGGGGGGCCCAGGGGTACGAGCAGTACTTC
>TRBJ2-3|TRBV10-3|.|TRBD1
CAINPGQGKDTQYF
TGTGCCATCAACCCGGGACAGGGAAAAGATACGCAGTATTTT
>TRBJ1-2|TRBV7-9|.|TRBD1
CASSSGTEDYGYTF
TGTGCCAGCAGCTCGGGGACAGAGGACTATGGCTACACCTTC
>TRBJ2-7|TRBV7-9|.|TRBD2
CASSGGSAGGYEQYF
TGTGCCAGCAGCGGCGGGTCGGCGGGAGGCTACGAGCAGTACTTC
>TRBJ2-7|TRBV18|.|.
CASRWDSSYEQYF
TGTGCCAGCCGTTGGGACTCCTCCTACGAGCAGTACTTC
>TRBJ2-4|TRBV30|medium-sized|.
CAWKRGSDIQYF
TGTGCCTGGAAACGGGGGAGCGACATTCAGTACTTC
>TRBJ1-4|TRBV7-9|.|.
CASSLRGQSEKLFF
TGTGCCAGCAGCTTACGAGGGCAGAGCGAAAAACTGTTTTTT
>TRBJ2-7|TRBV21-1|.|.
CASSKGAGDLSYEQYF
TGTGCCAGCAGCAAAGGAGCGGGAGACCTCTCCTACGAGCAGTACTTC
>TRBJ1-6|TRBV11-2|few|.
CASSSSGGPNSPLHF
TGTGCCAGCAGCTCCTCGGGGGGGCCCAATTCACCCCTCCACTTT
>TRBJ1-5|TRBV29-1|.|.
CSVTTGLGYSNQPQHF
TGCAGCGTTACAACAGGGCTGGGATATAGCAATCAGCCCCAGCATTTT
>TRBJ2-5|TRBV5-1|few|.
CASSLPNPGMETQYF
TGCGCCAGCAGCTTGCCAAACCCGGGGATGGAGACCCAGTACTTC
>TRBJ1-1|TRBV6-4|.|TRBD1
CASNLRTGMNTEAFF
TGTGCCAGCAATCTGCGGACAGGCATGAACACTGAAGCTTTCTTT